This record looks at one T cell receptor beta chain sequence and its context. Its antigen is not identified. This entry is derived from a study of beta chain features in type 1 diabetes. Notes on the study in general: All four CD4+ subsets from Type 1 diabetes patients carried moderately but significantly shorter TCRB CDR3s. Patients with type 1 diabetes showed fewer VDJ junction insertions and more deletions.

Germline V gene lookup returns CDR1 SGHRS and CDR2 YFSETQ. Deletions cut 3 bases from V and 4 bases from J, with 8 bases between. The CDR3 length is 13 residues. Populations isolated by sorting all had purity greater than 95%. Every bit of the isolated RNA underwent reverse transcription, so sequencing read expressed TCRB transcripts. Profiled with immunoSEQ multiplex PCR; TCRdb holds only in-frame clones, not every one. The profile shows a few hundred thousand clones, roughly a tenth of them singletons. Sequenced sample: central memory CD4+ T cells from blood. The clonotype was recovered from a man aged 30 to 45 with type 1 diabetes. The chain is built from TRBV5-1 and TRBJ2-1; D is unresolved. CDR3 sequence: CASSSILYNEQFF. The CDR3 coding sequence is TGCGCCAGCAGCTCCATCCTTTACAATGAGCAGTTCTTC. Variable domain in full (rest from reference TRBV5-1 and TRBJ2-1): KAGVTQTPRYLIKTRGQQVTLSCSPISGHRSVSWYQQTPGQGLQFLFEYFSETQRNKGNFPGRFSGRQFSNSRSEMNVSTLELGDSALYLCASSSILYNEQFFGPGTRLTVL.